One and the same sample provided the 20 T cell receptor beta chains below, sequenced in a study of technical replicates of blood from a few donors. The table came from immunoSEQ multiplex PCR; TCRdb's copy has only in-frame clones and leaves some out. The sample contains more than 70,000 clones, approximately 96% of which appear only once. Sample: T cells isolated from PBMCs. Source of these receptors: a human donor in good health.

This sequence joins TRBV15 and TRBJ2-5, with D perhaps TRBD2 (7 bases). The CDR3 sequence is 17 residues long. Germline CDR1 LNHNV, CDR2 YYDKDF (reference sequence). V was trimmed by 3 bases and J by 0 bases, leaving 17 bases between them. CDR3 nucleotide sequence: TGTGCCACCAGCAGGTCGAACGGGGGGCGGTACCAAGAGACCCAGTACTTC. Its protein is CATSRSNGGRYQETQYF. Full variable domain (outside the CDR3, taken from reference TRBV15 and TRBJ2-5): DAMVIQNPRYQVTQFGKPVTLSCSQTLNHNVMYWYQQKSSQAPKLLFHYYDKDFNNEADTPDNFQSRRPNTSFCFLDIRSPGLGDTAMYLCATSRSNGGRYQETQYFGPGTRLLVL.

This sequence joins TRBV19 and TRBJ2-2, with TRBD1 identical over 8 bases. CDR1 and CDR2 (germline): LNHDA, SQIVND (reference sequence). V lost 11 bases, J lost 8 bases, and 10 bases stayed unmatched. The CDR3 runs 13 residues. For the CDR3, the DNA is TGTGCCGGGTCCGACAGGGGCGGAGGGGAGCTGTTTTTT. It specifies CAGSDRGGGELFF.

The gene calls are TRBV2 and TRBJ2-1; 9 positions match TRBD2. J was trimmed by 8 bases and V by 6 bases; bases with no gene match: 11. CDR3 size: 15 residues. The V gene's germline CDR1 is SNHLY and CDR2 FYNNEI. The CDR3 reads CASRPTSGRSDEQFF. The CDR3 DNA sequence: TGTGCCAGCAGGCCGACTAGCGGCAGGTCCGATGAGCAGTTCTTC.

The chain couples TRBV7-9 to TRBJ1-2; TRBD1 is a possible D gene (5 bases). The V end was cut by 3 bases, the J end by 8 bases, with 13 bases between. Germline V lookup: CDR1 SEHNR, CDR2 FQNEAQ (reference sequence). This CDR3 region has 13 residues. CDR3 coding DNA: TGTGCCAGCAGCTTGCCCAGGGTGGGCGGCTACACCTTC. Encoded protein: CASSLPRVGGYTF.

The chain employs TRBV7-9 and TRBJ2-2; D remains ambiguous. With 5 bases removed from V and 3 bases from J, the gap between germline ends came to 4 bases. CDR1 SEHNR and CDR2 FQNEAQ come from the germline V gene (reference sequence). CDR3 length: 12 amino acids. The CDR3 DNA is TGTGCCAGCAGCCCCTACACCGGGGAGCTGTTTTTT. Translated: CASSPYTGELFF. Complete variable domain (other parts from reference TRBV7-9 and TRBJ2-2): DTGVSQNPRHKITKRGQNVTFRCDPISEHNRLYWYRQTLGQGPEFLTYFQNEAQLEKSRLLSDRFSAERPKGSFSTLEIQRTEQGDSAMYLCASSPYTGELFFGEGSRLTVL.

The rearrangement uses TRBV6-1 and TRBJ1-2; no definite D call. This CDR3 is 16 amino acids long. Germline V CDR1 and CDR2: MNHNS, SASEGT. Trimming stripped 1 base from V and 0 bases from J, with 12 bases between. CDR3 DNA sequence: TGTGCCAGCAGTGAAGAAACGCCTACAGCTAACTATGGCTACACCTTC. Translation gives CASSEETPTANYGYTF.

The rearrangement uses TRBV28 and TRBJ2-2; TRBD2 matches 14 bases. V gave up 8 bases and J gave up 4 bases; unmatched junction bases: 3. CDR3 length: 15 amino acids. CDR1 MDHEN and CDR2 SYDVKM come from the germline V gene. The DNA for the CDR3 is TGTGCCAGCGGGACTAGCGGGAGAGTCACCGGGGAGCTGTTTTTT. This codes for CASGTSGRVTGELFF.

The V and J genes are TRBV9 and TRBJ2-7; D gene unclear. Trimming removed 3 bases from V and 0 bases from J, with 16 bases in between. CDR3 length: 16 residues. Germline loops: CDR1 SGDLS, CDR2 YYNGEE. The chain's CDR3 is CASSAYTGLNSYEQYF. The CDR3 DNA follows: TGTGCCAGCAGCGCATACACTGGGCTAAACTCCTACGAGCAGTACTTC. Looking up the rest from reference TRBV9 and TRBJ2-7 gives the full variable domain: DSGVTQTPKHLITATGQRVTLRCSPRSGDLSVYWYQQSLDQGLQFLIQYYNGEERAKGNILERFSAQQFPDLHSELNLSSLELGDSALYFCASSAYTGLNSYEQYFGPGTRLTVT.

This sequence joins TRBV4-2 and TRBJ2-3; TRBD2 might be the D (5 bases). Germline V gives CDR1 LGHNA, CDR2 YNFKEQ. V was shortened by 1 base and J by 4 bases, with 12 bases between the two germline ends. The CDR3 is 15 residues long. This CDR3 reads CASSQALAFADTQYF. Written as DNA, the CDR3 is TGTGCCAGCAGCCAAGCCCTAGCCTTCGCAGATACGCAGTATTTT.

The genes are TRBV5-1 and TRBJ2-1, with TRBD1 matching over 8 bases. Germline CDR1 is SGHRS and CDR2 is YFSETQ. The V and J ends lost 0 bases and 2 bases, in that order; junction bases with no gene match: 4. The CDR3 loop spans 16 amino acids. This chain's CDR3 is CASSLAGGSAYNEQFF. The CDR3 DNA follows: TGCGCCAGCAGCTTGGCAGGGGGCAGCGCCTACAATGAGCAGTTCTTC.

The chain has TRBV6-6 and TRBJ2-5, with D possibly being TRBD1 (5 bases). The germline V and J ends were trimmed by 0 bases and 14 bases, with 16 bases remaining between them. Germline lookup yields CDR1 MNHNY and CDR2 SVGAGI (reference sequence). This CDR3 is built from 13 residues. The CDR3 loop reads CASSYSDQGLRYF. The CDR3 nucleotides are TGTGCCAGCAGTTACTCCGATCAGGGTTTACGATACTTC.

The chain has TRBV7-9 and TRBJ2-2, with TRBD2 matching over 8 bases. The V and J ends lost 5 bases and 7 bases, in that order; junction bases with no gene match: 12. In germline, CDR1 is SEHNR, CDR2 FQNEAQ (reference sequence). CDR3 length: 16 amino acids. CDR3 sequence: CASSPPKRETGGELFF. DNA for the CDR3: TGTGCCAGCAGCCCTCCTAAGCGGGAGACGGGCGGGGAGCTGTTTTTT.

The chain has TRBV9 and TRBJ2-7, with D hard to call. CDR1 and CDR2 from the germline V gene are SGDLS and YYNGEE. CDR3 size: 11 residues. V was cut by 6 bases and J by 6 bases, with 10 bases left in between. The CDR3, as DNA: TGTGCCAGCACCCGTAGCTGCGAGCAGTACTTC. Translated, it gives CASTRSCEQYF.

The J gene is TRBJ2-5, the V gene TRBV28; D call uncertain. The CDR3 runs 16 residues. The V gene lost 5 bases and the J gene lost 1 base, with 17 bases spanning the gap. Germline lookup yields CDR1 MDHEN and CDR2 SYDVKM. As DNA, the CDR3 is TGTGCCAGCAGTCCGCCAGTTGGTGGTCGCCAAGAGACCCAGTACTTC. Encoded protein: CASSPPVGGRQETQYF.

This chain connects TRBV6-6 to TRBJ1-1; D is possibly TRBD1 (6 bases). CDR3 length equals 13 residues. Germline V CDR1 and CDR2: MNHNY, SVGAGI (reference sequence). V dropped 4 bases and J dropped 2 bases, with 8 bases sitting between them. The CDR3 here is CASSWTDNTEAFF. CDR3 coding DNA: TGTGCCAGCAGTTGGACAGATAACACTGAAGCTTTCTTT.

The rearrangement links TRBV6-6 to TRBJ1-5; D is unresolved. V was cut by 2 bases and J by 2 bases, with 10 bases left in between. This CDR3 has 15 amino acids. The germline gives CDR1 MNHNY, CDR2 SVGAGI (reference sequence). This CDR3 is CASSYGWQGNQPQHF. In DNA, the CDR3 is TGTGCCAGCAGTTACGGTTGGCAGGGCAATCAGCCCCAGCATTTT.

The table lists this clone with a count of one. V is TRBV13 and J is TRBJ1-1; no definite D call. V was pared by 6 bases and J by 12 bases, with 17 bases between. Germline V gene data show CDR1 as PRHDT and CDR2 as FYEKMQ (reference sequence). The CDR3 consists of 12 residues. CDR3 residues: CASSSISGGTFF. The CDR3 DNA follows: TGTGCCAGCAGTTCGATCTCAGGCGGGACTTTCTTT. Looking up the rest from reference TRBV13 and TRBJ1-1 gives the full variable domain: AAGVIQSPRHLIKEKRETATLKCYPIPRHDTVYWYQQGPGQDPQFLISFYEKMQSDKGSIPDRFSAQQFSDYHSELNMSSLELGDSALYFCASSSISGGTFFGQGTRLTVV.

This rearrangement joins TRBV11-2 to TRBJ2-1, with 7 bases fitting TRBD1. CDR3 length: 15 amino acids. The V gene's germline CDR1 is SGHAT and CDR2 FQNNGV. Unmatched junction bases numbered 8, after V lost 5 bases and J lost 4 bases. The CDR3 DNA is TGTGCCAGCAGCCTATGGGGGACAGTATACAATGAGCAGTTCTTC. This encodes CASSLWGTVYNEQFF.

Here the CDR3 reads CASSLVVRGEETQYF. The CDR3 nucleotides are TGTGCCAGCAGCTTAGTAGTCAGGGGGGAAGAGACCCAGTACTTC. The chain uses TRBV13 and TRBJ2-5, with D perhaps TRBD1 (7 bases). The CDR3 consists of 15 residues. The V gene lost 1 base and the J gene lost 3 bases, with 12 bases spanning the gap. Germline CDR1 and CDR2: PRHDT and FYEKMQ (reference sequence). Variable domain in full (rest from reference TRBV13 and TRBJ2-5): AAGVIQSPRHLIKEKRETATLKCYPIPRHDTVYWYQQGPGQDPQFLISFYEKMQSDKGSIPDRFSAQQFSDYHSELNMSSLELGDSALYFCASSLVVRGEETQYFGPGTRLLVL.

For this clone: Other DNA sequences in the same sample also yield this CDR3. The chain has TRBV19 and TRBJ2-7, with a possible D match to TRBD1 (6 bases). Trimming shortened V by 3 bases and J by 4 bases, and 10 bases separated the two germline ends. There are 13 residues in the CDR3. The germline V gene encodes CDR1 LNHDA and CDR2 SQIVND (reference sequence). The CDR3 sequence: CASSIGTTYEQYF. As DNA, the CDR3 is TGTGCCAGTAGTATCGGGACAACGTACGAGCAGTACTTC.